Following are 9 T cell receptor beta chains from one sample sequenced in a study of T cells after yellow fever vaccination. Each CDR3 protein is one row after TCRdb ran MiXCR on the 5' RACE reads. This sample yields about 330,000 distinct CDR3 sequences, of which around 6.8% are seen a single time; roughly a sixth belongs to the top ten. Here the sequenced sample was PBMCs, taken 35 to 50 days after the first yellow fever vaccination. These receptors were collected from a man younger than 35 who received the YFV17D yellow fever vaccine.

This clonotype was observed a handful of times. The chain couples TRBV7-9 to TRBJ2-1; D ambiguous. Germline loops: CDR1 SEHNR, CDR2 FQNEAQ (reference sequence). The CDR3 is made up of 13 amino acids. V lost 6 bases, J lost 10 bases, and 16 bases lay in between. The CDR3 nucleotides read TGTGCCAGCAGTGTGGGGTTTTTGGTCGAGCAGTTCTTC. Its translation is CASSVGFLVEQFF.

This clonotype was seen many times. V and J are TRBV28 and TRBJ2-1; D call uncertain. Looked up from germline, CDR1 is MDHEN and CDR2 is SYDVKM. Trimming took 5 bases from V and 0 from J, leaving 11 bases between them. The CDR3 is 15 residues long. Here the CDR3 DNA reads TGTGCCAGCAGTCCCGCGGCGGTCTCCTACAATGAGCAGTTCTTC. This translates into CASSPAAVSYNEQFF. The full variable domain, completed using reference TRBV28 and TRBJ2-1, is DVKVTQSSRYLVKRTGEKVFLECVQDMDHENMFWYRQDPGLGLRLIYFSYDVKMKEKGDIPEGYSVSREKKERFSLILESASTNQTSMYLCASSPAAVSYNEQFFGPGTRLTVL.

In this sample, this clonotype turned up many times. The chain employs TRBV5-1 and TRBJ2-7; 9 nucleotides agree with TRBD1. The CDR3 has 14 residues. V shed 4 bases and J 5 bases; nucleotides not matched to a gene: 7. Germline V gene sequence: CDR1 SGHRS, CDR2 YFSETQ. As DNA, the CDR3 is TGCGCCAGCAGCGGGGGGACAGGGAGCAACGAGCAGTACTTC. Its translation is CASSGGTGSNEQYF.

There are many counts of this clonotype. DNA for the CDR3: TGTGCCAGCAGTCAAGGAGATACGCAGTATTTT. It yields the protein CASSQGDTQYF. This rearrangement joins TRBV7-8 to TRBJ2-3; unclear D gene. Germline CDR1 is SGHVS and CDR2 is FQNEAQ. This CDR3 region has 11 residues. V gave up 6 bases and J gave up 5 bases, with 6 bases separating them. The variable domain in full, completed from reference TRBV7-8 and TRBJ2-3, reads GAGVSQSPRYKVAKRGQDVALRCDPISGHVSLFWYQQALGQGPEFLTYFQNEAQLDKSGLPSDRFFAERPEGSVSTLKIQRTQQEDSAVYLCASSQGDTQYFGPGTRLTVL.

This clonotype was observed a few times. The chain uses TRBV2 and TRBJ2-3, with 9 bases that match TRBD2. Germline CDR1 is SNHLY and CDR2 is FYNNEI. This CDR3 is built from 15 residues. With 3 bases clipped from V and 5 bases from J, the junction kept 6 bases outside the gene matches. Here the CDR3 DNA reads TGTGCCAGCAGTGATGAAGCGGGGGGCCTAGATACGCAGTATTTT. Translation gives CASSDEAGGLDTQYF.

There are a few counts of this clonotype. The chain links TRBV6-1 to TRBJ2-2, with 9 positions matching TRBD2. V lost 3 bases to trimming and J lost 0 bases; unmatched junction nucleotides: 8. Germline V gives CDR1 MNHNS, CDR2 SASEGT. The CDR3 extends over 18 amino acids. The CDR3 DNA follows: TGTGCCAGCAGTGAGGGGGTAGCGGGGGCCGCGAACACCGGGGAGCTGTTTTTT. This encodes CASSEGVAGAANTGELFF.

Ten or more counts support this clonotype. CDR3 residues: CASSSRRQGSYEQYF. CDR3 coding DNA: TGTGCCAGCAGTTCCAGAAGACAGGGTTCCTACGAGCAGTACTTC. V gene TRBV12-3 or TRBV12-4 combines with J gene TRBJ2-7; 7 nucleotides line up with TRBD1. This CDR3 comprises 15 residues. Trimming cost V 4 bases and J 1 base; bases outside gene matches: 7.

This clonotype was counted many times. V is TRBV18 and J is TRBJ2-7; D might be TRBD1 (6 bases). The CDR3 runs 15 residues. The germline CDR1 and CDR2 sequences are KGHSH and LQKENI. V lost 3 bases and J 2 bases, leaving 14 bases between the germline ends. The CDR3 here is CASSPESTGPYEQYV. The CDR3 DNA follows: TGTGCCAGCTCACCCGAAAGCACAGGGCCCTACGAGCAGTACGTC.

This clonotype occurred a few times. The chain uses TRBV5-5 and TRBJ2-5; D gene unclear. The CDR3 has 12 amino acids. Trimming took 4 bases from V and 7 from J, leaving 11 bases between them. Germline V gene data show CDR1 as SGHKS and CDR2 as YYEKEE (reference sequence). CDR3: CASSHAIGTQYF. DNA for the CDR3: TGTGCCAGCAGCCACGCAATTGGGACCCAGTACTTC.